This is a list of T cell receptor beta chains from one sample in a study of T cells in Graves' hyperthyroidism and ophthalmopathy. TCRdb recomputed calls from the multiplex PCR reads with MiXCR, one row per CDR3 protein. The table includes around 200,000 distinct CDR3 sequences, 18% detected once. Sequencing was done on a sample of blood. All receptors come from a man aged 35 to 55 with Graves' hyperthyroidism. Both conserved end residues are part of each CDR3.

v_gene	j_gene	CDR3aa
TRBV20-1	TRBJ2-5	CSARDLARGNQETQYF
TRBV5-1	TRBJ2-3	CASSLRGGDTQYF
TRBV9	TRBJ1-4	CASSVGRGREKLFF
TRBV5-6	TRBJ2-2	CASGYAGFTGELFF
TRBV27	TRBJ2-1	CASSPLAGGTYNEQFF
TRBV10-1	TRBJ2-2	CASRRTSGNTGELFF
TRBV5-1	TRBJ2-2	CASSLGERGTGELFF
TRBV7-9	TRBJ1-3	CASSSPIGDRNTIYF
TRBV7-2	TRBJ2-1	CASSLVPSGGYNEQFF
TRBV29-1	TRBJ1-5	CRQAFWLSNQPQHF
TRBV5-1	TRBJ1-1	CASSLRANTEAFF
TRBV20-1	TRBJ2-3	CSASSQLAGGTDTQYF
TRBV5-8	TRBJ2-3	CASRAEKGVNTQYF
TRBV27	TRBJ2-7	CASSSLKSRTYEQYF
TRBV6-1	TRBJ1-5	CASRFLGGSNQPQHF
TRBV9	TRBJ1-6	CASSVGGGGSYNSPLHF
TRBV30	TRBJ2-2	CAWILQFPGELFF
TRBV20-1	TRBJ2-7	CSARESWPGPSYEQYF
TRBV19	TRBJ1-1	CASSTDLGAEAFF
TRBV5-1	TRBJ2-6	CASSFYQTSGANVLTF
TRBV4-3	TRBJ2-1	CASSSAGLSRGEQFF
TRBV6-4	TRBJ2-7	CASSVRDRISSEQYF
TRBV3-1	TRBJ2-7	CASSAYMGRSSYEQYF
TRBV13	TRBJ1-1	CASSYALNTEAFF
TRBV4-2	TRBJ2-1	CASSSPGLGSMGEQFF
TRBV19	TRBJ2-1	CAAAPSGGWSYNEQFF
TRBV3-1	TRBJ1-5	CASSSLGGGQPQHF
TRBV2	TRBJ2-5	CASSETTAQETQYF
TRBV20-1	TRBJ2-3	CSARVVSTDTQYF
TRBV6-1	TRBJ1-4	CASRASGEANEKLFF
TRBV5-1	TRBJ1-1	CASSLGQMNRGAFF
TRBV3-1	TRBJ1-6	CASSQGLSSYNSPLHF
TRBV2	TRBJ1-5	CASSESSSINQPQHF
TRBV20-1	TRBJ2-3	CSARDSRAGSDTQYF
TRBV5-8	TRBJ2-7	CASSLGQGVVNEQYF
TRBV6-6	TRBJ1-3	CASSYSSGVSGNTIYF
TRBV4-3	TRBJ1-4	CASSRSPEEKLFF
TRBV2	TRBJ2-5	CASSESTGAETQYF
TRBV9	TRBJ1-3	CASSVDGQGIGNTIYF
TRBV20-1	TRBJ1-2	CSAESTGYYGYTF
TRBV3-1	TRBJ2-2	CAGSQGSGGATGELFF
TRBV20-1	TRBJ1-5	CSPRGGSGNQPQHF
TRBV7-9	TRBJ1-5	CASSQGGGGQPQHF
TRBV10-3	TRBJ2-2	CAISELLAGTGELFF
TRBV2	TRBJ2-1	CASGDRTLYNEQFF
TRBV27	TRBJ2-5	CASSLSGTGGVETQYF
TRBV2	TRBJ2-5	CASSEQGWETQYF
TRBV6-5	TRBJ2-1	CASSYLGPYNEQFF
TRBV10-3	TRBJ1-1	CAIRVYSENTEAFF
TRBV28	TRBJ2-3	CASTSQGEGSDTQYF
TRBV18	TRBJ1-1	CASSPTKDTQAFF
TRBV7-2	TRBJ2-1	CASSQRGAYNEQFF
TRBV20-1	TRBJ1-1	CSARDFSGGGNTEAFF
TRBV6-2/TRBV6-3	TRBJ2-5	CASSSILAGEQETQYF
TRBV10-3	TRBJ1-5	CATGAPNQPQHF
TRBV6-5	TRBJ2-7	CASSYSFLGSYEQYF
TRBV19	TRBJ1-1	CASNNHRGPDTEAFF
TRBV7-2	TRBJ2-3	CASSSTSGGVDTQYF
TRBV30	TRBJ2-7	CAWSSGYSYEQYF